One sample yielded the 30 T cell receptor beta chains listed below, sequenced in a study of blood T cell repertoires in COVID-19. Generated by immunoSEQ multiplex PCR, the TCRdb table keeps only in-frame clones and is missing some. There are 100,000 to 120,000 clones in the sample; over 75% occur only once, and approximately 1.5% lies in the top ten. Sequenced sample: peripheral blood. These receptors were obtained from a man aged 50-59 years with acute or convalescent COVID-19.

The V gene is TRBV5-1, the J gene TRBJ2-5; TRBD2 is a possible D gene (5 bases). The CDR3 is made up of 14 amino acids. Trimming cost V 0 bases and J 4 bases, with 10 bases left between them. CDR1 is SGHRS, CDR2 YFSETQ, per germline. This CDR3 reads CASSLAADLETQYF. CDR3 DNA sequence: TGCGCCAGCAGCTTGGCGGCGGACTTAGAGACCCAGTACTTC. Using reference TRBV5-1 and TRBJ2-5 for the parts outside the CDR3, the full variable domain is KAGVTQTPRYLIKTRGQQVTLSCSPISGHRSVSWYQQTPGQGLQFLFEYFSETQRNKGNFPGRFSGRQFSNSRSEMNVSTLELGDSALYLCASSLAADLETQYFGPGTRLLVL.

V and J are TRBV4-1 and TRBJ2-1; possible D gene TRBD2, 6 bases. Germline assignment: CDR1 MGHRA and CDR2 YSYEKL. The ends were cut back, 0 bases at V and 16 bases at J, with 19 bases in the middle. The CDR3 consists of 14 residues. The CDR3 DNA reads TGCGCCAGCAGCCAAGATTTAGTTTGGGGGGAACGATTCTTC. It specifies CASSQDLVWGERFF.

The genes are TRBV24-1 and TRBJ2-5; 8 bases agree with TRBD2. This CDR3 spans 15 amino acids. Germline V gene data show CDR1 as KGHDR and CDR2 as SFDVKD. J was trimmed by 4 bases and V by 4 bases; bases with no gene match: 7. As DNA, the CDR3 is TGTGCCACCAGTGAGTCGGGGGGGCCAGGAGAGACCCAGTACTTC. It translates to CATSESGGPGETQYF.

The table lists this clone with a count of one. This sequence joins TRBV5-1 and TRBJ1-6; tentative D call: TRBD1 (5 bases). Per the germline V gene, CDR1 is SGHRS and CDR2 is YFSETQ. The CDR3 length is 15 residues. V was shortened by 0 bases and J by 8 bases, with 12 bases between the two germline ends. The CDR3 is CASSLATDRDSPLHF. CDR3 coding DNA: TGCGCCAGCAGCTTGGCGACAGATCGGGATTCACCCCTCCACTTT.

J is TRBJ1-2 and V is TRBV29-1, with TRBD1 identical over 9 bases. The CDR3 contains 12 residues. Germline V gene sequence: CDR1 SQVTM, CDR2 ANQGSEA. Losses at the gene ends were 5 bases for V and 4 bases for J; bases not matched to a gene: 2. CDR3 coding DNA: TGCAGCGTTACGGACAGGGGCTATGGCTACACCTTC. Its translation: CSVTDRGYGYTF.

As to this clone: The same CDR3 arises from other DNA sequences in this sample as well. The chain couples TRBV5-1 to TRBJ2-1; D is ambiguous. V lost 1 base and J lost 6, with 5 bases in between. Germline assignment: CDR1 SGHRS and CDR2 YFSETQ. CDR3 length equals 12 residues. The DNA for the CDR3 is TGCGCCAGCAGCTTGCCCAGCAATGAGCAGTTCTTC. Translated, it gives CASSLPSNEQFF.

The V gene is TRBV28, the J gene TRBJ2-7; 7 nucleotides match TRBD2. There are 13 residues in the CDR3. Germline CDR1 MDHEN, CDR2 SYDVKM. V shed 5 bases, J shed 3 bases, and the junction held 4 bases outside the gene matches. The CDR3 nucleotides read TGTGCCAGCAGTCCTACGGGGGGCTACGAGCAGTACTTC. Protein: CASSPTGGYEQYF.

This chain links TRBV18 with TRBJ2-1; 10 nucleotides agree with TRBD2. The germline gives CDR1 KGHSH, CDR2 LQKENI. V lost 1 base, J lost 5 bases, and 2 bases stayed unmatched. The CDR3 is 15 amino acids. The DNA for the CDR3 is TGTGCCAGCTCACCACGTCTAGCGGGGGACAATGAGCAGTTCTTC. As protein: CASSPRLAGDNEQFF.

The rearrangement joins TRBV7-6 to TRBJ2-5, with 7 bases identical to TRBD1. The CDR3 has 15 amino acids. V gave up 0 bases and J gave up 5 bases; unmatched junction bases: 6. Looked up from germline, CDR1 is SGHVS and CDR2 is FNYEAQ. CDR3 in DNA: TGTGCCAGCAGCTTAGCGACAGGGTTTAGGGAGACCCAGTACTTC. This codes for CASSLATGFRETQYF.

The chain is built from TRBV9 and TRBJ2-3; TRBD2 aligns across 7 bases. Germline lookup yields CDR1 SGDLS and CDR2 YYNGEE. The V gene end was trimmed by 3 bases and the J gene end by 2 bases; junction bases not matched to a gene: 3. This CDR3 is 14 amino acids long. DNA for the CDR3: TGTGCCAGCAGCGCTCGGGGGGTCACAGATACGCAGTATTTT. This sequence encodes CASSARGVTDTQYF.

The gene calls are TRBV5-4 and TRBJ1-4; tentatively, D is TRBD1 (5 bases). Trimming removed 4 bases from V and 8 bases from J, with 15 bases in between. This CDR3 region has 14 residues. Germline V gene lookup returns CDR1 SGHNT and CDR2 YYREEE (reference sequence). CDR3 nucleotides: TGTGCCAGCAGCCGTGGGGCGGTGGAGGAAAAACTGTTTTTT. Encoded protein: CASSRGAVEEKLFF.

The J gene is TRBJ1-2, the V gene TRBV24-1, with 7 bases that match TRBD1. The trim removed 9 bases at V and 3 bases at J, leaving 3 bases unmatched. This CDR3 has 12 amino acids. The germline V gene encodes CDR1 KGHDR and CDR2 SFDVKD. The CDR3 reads CATSTGYYGYTF. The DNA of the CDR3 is TGTGCCACCTCGACAGGGTACTATGGCTACACCTTC.

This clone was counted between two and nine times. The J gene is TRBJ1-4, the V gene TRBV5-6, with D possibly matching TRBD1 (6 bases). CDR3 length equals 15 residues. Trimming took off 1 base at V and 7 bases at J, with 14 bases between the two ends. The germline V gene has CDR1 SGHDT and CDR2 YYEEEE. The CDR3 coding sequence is TGTGCCAGCAGCTTGCGGACAGTGAGAGGTGAAAAACTGTTTTTT. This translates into CASSLRTVRGEKLFF.

CDR3 residues: CASSLTGTSVQETQYF. CDR3 DNA: TGTGCCAGCAGTCTAACCGGGACTAGCGTCCAAGAGACCCAGTACTTC. The chain joins TRBV2 to TRBJ2-5; TRBD2 aligns across 10 bases. The CDR3 spans 16 residues. Losses at the gene ends were 5 bases for V and 1 base for J; bases not matched to a gene: 7. Germline assignment: CDR1 SNHLY and CDR2 FYNNEI.

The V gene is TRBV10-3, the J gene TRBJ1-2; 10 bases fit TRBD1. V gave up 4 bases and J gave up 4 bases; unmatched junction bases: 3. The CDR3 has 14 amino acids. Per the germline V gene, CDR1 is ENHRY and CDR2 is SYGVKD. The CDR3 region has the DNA TGTGCCATCAGTGTCGACAGGGGGCTCTATGGCTACACCTTC. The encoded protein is CAISVDRGLYGYTF.

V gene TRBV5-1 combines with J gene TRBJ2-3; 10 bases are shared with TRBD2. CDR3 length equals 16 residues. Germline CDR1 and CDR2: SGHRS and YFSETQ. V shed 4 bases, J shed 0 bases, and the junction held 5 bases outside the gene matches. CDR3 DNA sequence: TGCGCCAGCAGCGCAGCTAGCGGGGGAAGCACAGATACGCAGTATTTT. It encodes CASSAASGGSTDTQYF.

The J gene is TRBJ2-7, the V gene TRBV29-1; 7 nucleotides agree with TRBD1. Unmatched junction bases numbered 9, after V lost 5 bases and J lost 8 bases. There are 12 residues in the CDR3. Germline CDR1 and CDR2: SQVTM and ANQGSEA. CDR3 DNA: TGCAGCGTTTGGTCAGGGGGATCTCAGCAGTACTTC. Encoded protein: CSVWSGGSQQYF.

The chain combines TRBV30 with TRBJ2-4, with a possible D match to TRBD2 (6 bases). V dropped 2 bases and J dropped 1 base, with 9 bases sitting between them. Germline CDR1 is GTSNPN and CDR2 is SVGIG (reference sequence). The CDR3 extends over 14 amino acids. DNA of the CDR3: TGTGCCTGGAGTTTGGGGAGGGCCAAAAACATTCAGTACTTC. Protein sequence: CAWSLGRAKNIQYF.

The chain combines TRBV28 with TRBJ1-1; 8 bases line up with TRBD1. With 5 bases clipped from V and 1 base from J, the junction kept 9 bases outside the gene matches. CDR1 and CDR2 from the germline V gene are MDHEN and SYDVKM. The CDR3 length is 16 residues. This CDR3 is CASSPNLDRANTEAFF. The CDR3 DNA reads TGTGCCAGCAGTCCGAACCTGGACAGGGCGAACACTGAAGCTTTCTTT. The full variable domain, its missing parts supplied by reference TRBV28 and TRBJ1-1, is DVKVTQSSRYLVKRTGEKVFLECVQDMDHENMFWYRQDPGLGLRLIYFSYDVKMKEKGDIPEGYSVSREKKERFSLILESASTNQTSMYLCASSPNLDRANTEAFFGQGTRLTVV.

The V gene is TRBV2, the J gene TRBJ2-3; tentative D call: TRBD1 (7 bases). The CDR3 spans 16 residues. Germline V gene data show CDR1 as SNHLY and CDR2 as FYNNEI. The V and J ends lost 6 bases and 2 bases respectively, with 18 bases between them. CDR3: CASREGTATNTDTQYF. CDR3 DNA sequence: TGTGCCAGCAGGGAGGGGACAGCCACGAACACAGATACGCAGTATTTT.

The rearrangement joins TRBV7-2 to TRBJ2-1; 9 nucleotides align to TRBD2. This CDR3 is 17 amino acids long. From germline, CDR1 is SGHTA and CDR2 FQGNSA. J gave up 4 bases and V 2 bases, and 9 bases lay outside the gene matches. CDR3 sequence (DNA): TGTGCCAGCAGCTTAAGGGGTAGCGGGGGCCAGTACAATGAGCAGTTCTTC. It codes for CASSLRGSGGQYNEQFF.

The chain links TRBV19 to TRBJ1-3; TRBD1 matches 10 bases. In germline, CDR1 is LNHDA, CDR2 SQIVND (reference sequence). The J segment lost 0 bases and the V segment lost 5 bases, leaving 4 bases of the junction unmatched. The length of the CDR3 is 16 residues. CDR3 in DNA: TGTGCCAGTAGTCCCCGGGACAGGGGCTCTGGAAACACCATATATTTT. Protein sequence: CASSPRDRGSGNTIYF.

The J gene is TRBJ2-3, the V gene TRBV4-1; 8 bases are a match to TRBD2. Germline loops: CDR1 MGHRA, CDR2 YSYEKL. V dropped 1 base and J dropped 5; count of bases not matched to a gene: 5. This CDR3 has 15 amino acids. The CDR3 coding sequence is TGCGCCAGCAGCCAAGGCGGGGGGCAGGTAGATACGCAGTATTTT. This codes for CASSQGGGQVDTQYF.

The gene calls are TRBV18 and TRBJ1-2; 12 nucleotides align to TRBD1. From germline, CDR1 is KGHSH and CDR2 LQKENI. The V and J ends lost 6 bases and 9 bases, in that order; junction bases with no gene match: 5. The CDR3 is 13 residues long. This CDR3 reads CASSPGQGASYTF. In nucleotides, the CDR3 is TGTGCCAGCTCGCCGGGACAGGGGGCTAGCTACACCTTC.

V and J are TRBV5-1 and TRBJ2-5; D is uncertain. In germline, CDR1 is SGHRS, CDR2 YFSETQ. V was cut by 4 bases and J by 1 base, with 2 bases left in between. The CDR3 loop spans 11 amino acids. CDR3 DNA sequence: TGCGCCAGCAGCCTCCAAGAGACCCAGTACTTC. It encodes CASSLQETQYF. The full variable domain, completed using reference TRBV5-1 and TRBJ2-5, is KAGVTQTPRYLIKTRGQQVTLSCSPISGHRSVSWYQQTPGQGLQFLFEYFSETQRNKGNFPGRFSGRQFSNSRSEMNVSTLELGDSALYLCASSLQETQYFGPGTRLLVL.

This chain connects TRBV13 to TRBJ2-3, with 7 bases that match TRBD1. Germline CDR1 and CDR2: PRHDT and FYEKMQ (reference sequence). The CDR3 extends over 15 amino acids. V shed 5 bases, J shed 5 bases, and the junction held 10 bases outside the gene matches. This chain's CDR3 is CASSPGQAPLDTQYF. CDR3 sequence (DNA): TGTGCCAGCAGCCCTGGACAGGCTCCCCTAGATACGCAGTATTTT.

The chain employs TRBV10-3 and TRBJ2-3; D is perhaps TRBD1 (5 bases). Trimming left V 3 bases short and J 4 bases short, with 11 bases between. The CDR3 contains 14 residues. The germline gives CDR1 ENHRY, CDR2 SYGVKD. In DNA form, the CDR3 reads TGTGCCATCAGTGATTCCCTAGGGGCAGATACGCAGTATTTT. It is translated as CAISDSLGADTQYF.

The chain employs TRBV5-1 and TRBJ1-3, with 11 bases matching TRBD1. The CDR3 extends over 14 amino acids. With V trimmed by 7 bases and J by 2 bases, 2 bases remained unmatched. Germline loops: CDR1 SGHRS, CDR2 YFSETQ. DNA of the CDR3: TGCGCCAGCGGGACAGGGGGAACTGGAAACACCATATATTTT. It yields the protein CASGTGGTGNTIYF. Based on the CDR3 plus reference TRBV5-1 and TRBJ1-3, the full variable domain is KAGVTQTPRYLIKTRGQQVTLSCSPISGHRSVSWYQQTPGQGLQFLFEYFSETQRNKGNFPGRFSGRQFSNSRSEMNVSTLELGDSALYLCASGTGGTGNTIYFGEGSWLTVV.

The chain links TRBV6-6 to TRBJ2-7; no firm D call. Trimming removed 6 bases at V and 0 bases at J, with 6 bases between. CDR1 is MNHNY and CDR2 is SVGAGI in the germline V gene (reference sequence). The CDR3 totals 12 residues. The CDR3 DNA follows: TGTGCCAGCAGCTCCCTCTCCTACGAGCAGTACTTC. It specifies CASSSLSYEQYF.

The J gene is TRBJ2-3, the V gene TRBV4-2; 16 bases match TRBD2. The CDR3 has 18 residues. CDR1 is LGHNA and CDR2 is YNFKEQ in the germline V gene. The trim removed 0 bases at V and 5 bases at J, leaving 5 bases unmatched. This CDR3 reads CASSQDAGLAGGQDTQYF. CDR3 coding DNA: TGTGCCAGCAGCCAAGATGCGGGACTAGCGGGGGGGCAAGATACGCAGTATTTT.